This is a list of T cell receptor beta chains from one sample in a study of blood T cell repertoires in COVID-19. Sequencing was performed with immunoSEQ multiplex PCR; in TCRdb, only in-frame clones are kept and a portion is missing. The data contain about 100,000 clones, roughly 87% of them singletons. Input material: peripheral blood. These receptors were taken from a man aged 30 to 39 in a cohort sampled during active COVID-19. Each CDR3 is given with its conserved first and last residue. The D gene is left open where the match is weak. Clone size is not always given. Where it is, it says once, few, many or a class for expanded clones.

v_gene	j_gene	abundance	d_gene	CDR3aa	CDR3nt
TRBV6-5	TRBJ1-2	NA	TRBD1	CASSRQGAANYGYTF	TGTGCCAGCAGTAGGCAGGGGGCCGCTAACTATGGCTACACCTTC
TRBV18	TRBJ2-5	NA	NA	CASSSGSGKGETQYF	TGTGCCAGCTCATCGGGGTCGGGGAAGGGAGAGACCCAGTACTTC
TRBV5-4	TRBJ1-2	NA	NA	CASSLVTGNYGYTF	TGTGCCAGCAGCTTGGTTACAGGCAACTATGGCTACACCTTC
TRBV5-4	TRBJ2-3	NA	NA	CASSLGDSGVDTQYF	TGTGCCAGCAGCTTGGGAGACAGTGGTGTAGATACGCAGTATTTT
TRBV6-5	TRBJ1-5	NA	NA	CASGQVNQPQHF	TGTGCTTCTGGGCAAGTGAATCAGCCCCAGCATTTT
TRBV4-1	TRBJ2-3	NA	TRBD2	CASSSYSGVWSTDTQYF	TGCGCCAGCAGCTCATATAGCGGGGTCTGGAGCACAGATACGCAGTATTTT
TRBV6-2/TRBV6-3	TRBJ2-7	NA	TRBD2	CASSYWGLAGVYEQYF	TGTGCCAGCAGTTACTGGGGACTAGCGGGGGTCTACGAGCAGTACTTC
TRBV11-2	TRBJ2-5	NA	NA	CASSSQGTETQYF	TGTGCCAGCAGTTCACAGGGAACGGAGACCCAGTACTTC
TRBV24-1	TRBJ2-2	NA	NA	CATSDYGGELFF	TGTGCCACCAGTGATTACGGCGGGGAGCTGTTTTTT
TRBV9	TRBJ2-5	NA	TRBD2	CASSLSGLAGGLEETQYF	TGTGCCAGCAGCTTATCGGGGCTAGCGGGGGGGCTGGAGGAGACCCAGTACTTC
TRBV10-3	TRBJ1-2	NA	NA	CAISGRGTPGTYGYTF	TGTGCCATCAGTGGGCGGGGGACCCCCGGGACCTATGGCTACACCTTC
TRBV5-4	TRBJ1-1	NA	TRBD1	CASSLGQGIGTEAFF	TGTGCCAGCAGCTTGGGACAGGGGATTGGCACTGAAGCTTTCTTT
TRBV19	TRBJ2-5	NA	TRBD2	CASSIRGGETQYF	TGTGCCAGTAGTATACGGGGGGGAGAGACCCAGTACTTC
TRBV6-5	TRBJ2-2	once	NA	CASRRKTGELFF	TGTGCCAGCCGGAGGAAGACCGGGGAGCTGTTTTTT
TRBV28	TRBJ1-1	NA	TRBD1	CASSLRDPGGPEAFF	TGTGCCAGCAGTTTACGAGATCCAGGGGGCCCTGAAGCTTTCTTT
TRBV7-2	TRBJ1-1	NA	TRBD1	CASSFGQVRGGTEAFF	TGTGCCAGCAGCTTCGGACAGGTTCGAGGGGGTACTGAAGCTTTCTTT
TRBV5-1	TRBJ2-7	NA	TRBD2	CASSGGSGGYEQYF	TGCGCCAGCAGCGGTGGTAGCGGGGGATACGAGCAGTACTTC
TRBV7-8	TRBJ1-6	NA	NA	CASSPRWPDSNSPLHF	TGTGCCAGCAGCCCACGGTGGCCGGACAGTAATTCACCCCTCCACTTT
TRBV5-1	TRBJ2-4	NA	NA	CASTPSGPQDGIAKNIQYF	TGCGCCAGCACCCCAAGCGGTCCTCAGGATGGGATAGCCAAAAACATTCAGTACTTC
TRBV20-1	TRBJ1-1	NA	NA	CSASGRRDTEAFF	TGCAGTGCTAGTGGCAGGAGGGACACTGAAGCTTTCTTT
TRBV6-4	TRBJ2-3	NA	NA	CASSDSESTDTQYF	TGTGCCAGCAGTGACTCCGAGAGCACAGATACGCAGTATTTT
TRBV10-3	TRBJ1-5	once	TRBD1	CAISESTGGVGGNQPQHF	TGTGCCATCAGTGAGTCAACAGGGGGCGTCGGTGGCAATCAGCCCCAGCATTTT
TRBV5-4	TRBJ1-6	NA	NA	CASSDQRGGISPLHF	TGTGCCAGCAGCGACCAAAGGGGGGGTATTTCACCCCTCCACTTT
TRBV23-1	TRBJ1-1	NA	TRBD1	CASSQGTGGCSDTEAFF	TGCGCCAGCAGTCAAGGGACAGGGGGCTGTTCGGACACTGAAGCTTTCTTT
TRBV10-3	TRBJ1-2	NA	NA	CAISESAGINYGYTF	TGTGCCATCAGTGAGTCGGCAGGGATCAACTATGGCTACACCTTC
TRBV6-6	TRBJ1-4	NA	NA	CASANRERGEKLFF	TGTGCCAGCGCCAACAGAGAAAGGGGGGAAAAACTGTTTTTT
TRBV7-8	TRBJ2-3	NA	NA	CASSLGVGATDTQYF	TGTGCCAGCAGCTTAGGAGTAGGAGCCACAGATACGCAGTATTTT
TRBV7-9	TRBJ1-3	NA	NA	CASSLIGAGGNTIYF	TGTGCCAGCAGCTTAATAGGGGCAGGTGGAAACACCATATATTTT
TRBV3-1/TRBV3-2	TRBJ2-5	NA	NA	CASSQVKGAYLETQYF	TGTGCCAGCAGCCAAGTAAAAGGGGCGTACCTGGAGACCCAGTACTTC
TRBV2	TRBJ1-1	NA	TRBD1	CASRVGQGRIDTEAFF	TGTGCCAGCAGGGTCGGACAGGGTCGGATAGACACTGAAGCTTTCTTT
TRBV19	TRBJ2-3	NA	TRBD2	CASRATSASTDTQYF	TGTGCCAGTAGAGCGACTAGCGCAAGCACAGATACGCAGTATTTT
TRBV20-1	TRBJ2-5	NA	TRBD2	CSASPTGGLTHQETQYF	TGCAGTGCTAGTCCTACGGGGGGACTTACCCACCAAGAGACCCAGTACTTC
TRBV19	TRBJ1-5	few	NA	CASSGGDLGQPQHF	TGTGCCAGTAGTGGCGGGGACTTGGGTCAGCCCCAGCATTTT
TRBV30	TRBJ1-6	NA	TRBD1	CASRAADRVLSPLHF	TGTGCTTCGCGGGCGGCAGACAGGGTACTCTCACCCCTCCACTTT
TRBV27	TRBJ1-1	NA	TRBD1	CASSSSYRGLEAFF	TGTGCCAGCAGTTCCTCTTACAGGGGTTTAGAAGCTTTCTTT
TRBV4-1	TRBJ1-2	NA	NA	CASSLLAGGRYGYTF	TGCGCCAGCAGCCTTTTGGCGGGGGGCAGGTATGGCTACACCTTC
TRBV5-4	TRBJ2-1	NA	TRBD2	CASSLLAGGPSSYNEQFF	TGTGCCAGCAGCTTGCTAGCGGGGGGGCCGAGCTCCTACAATGAGCAGTTCTTC
TRBV18	TRBJ2-5	NA	NA	CASSRGSFVETQYF	TGTGCCAGCTCACGGGGCAGCTTCGTGGAGACCCAGTACTTC
TRBV7-2	TRBJ2-1	NA	NA	CASSLSGAATAYLYNEQFF	TGTGCCAGCAGCTTATCAGGGGCCGCGACAGCATATCTGTACAATGAGCAGTTCTTC
TRBV19	TRBJ2-1	NA	TRBD1	CASSIDGTGGRNEQFF	TGTGCCAGTAGTATAGATGGTACAGGGGGCCGGAATGAGCAGTTCTTC
TRBV7-9	TRBJ2-3	once	NA	CASSHTPDTPTDTQYF	TGTGCCAGCAGCCATACGCCCGACACCCCCACAGATACGCAGTATTTT
TRBV12-5	TRBJ2-3	NA	NA	CASGPGDTDTQYF	TGTGCTAGTGGCCCGGGGGACACAGATACGCAGTATTTT
TRBV5-4	TRBJ2-7	NA	TRBD1	CASSFGQAREQYF	TGTGCCAGCAGCTTTGGACAGGCCAGGGAGCAGTACTTC